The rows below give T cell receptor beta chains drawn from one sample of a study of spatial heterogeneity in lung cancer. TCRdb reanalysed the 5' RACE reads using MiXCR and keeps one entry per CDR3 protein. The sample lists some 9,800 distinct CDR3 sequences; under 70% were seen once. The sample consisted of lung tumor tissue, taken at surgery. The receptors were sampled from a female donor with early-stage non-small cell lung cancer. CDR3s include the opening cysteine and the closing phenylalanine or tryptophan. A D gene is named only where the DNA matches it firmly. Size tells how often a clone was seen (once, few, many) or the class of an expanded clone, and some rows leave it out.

CDR3nt: TGTGCCAGCAGGTACCAGGCAGCAAACTATGGCTACACCTTC; CDR3aa: CASRYQAANYGYTF; v_gene: TRBV5-4; j_gene: TRBJ1-2; len: 14; d_gene: -; abundance: -
CDR3nt: TGCGCCAGCAGTGAGTCCTCAGGCTCCTATGGCTACACCTTC; CDR3aa: CASSESSGSYGYTF; v_gene: TRBV10-2; j_gene: TRBJ1-2; len: 14; d_gene: -; abundance: -
CDR3nt: TGCGCCACTACCGGGACGCAGTACTTC; CDR3aa: CATTGTQYF; v_gene: TRBV10-1; j_gene: TRBJ2-7; len: 9; d_gene: -; abundance: -
CDR3nt: TGTGCCAGCAGCTTAGAATTATTGAGCTACACCTTC; CDR3aa: CASSLELLSYTF; v_gene: TRBV11-2; j_gene: TRBJ1-2; len: 12; d_gene: -; abundance: -
CDR3nt: TGTGCCAGCAGCTCCGTAGCGGGGCTGGAGACCCAGTACTTC; CDR3aa: CASSSVAGLETQYF; v_gene: TRBV11-1; j_gene: TRBJ2-5; len: 14; d_gene: TRBD2; abundance: -
CDR3nt: TGTGCCAGCAGCCGGACAGGGAGATTCTACGAGCAGTACTTC; CDR3aa: CASSRTGRFYEQYF; v_gene: TRBV7-9; j_gene: TRBJ2-7; len: 14; d_gene: TRBD1; abundance: -
CDR3nt: TGCAGTGCTAGAGTCCGGGCCAGAGGGCCAGAAGCTTTCTTT; CDR3aa: CSARVRARGPEAFF; v_gene: TRBV20-1; j_gene: TRBJ1-1; len: 14; d_gene: -; abundance: -
CDR3nt: TGTGCCAGCAGCCAAGAGAGGCAGGGCAATCAGCCCCAGCATTTT; CDR3aa: CASSQERQGNQPQHF; v_gene: TRBV4-2; j_gene: TRBJ1-5; len: 15; d_gene: -; abundance: few
CDR3nt: TGTGCCAGCAGCTTAGGGACCGGAAGCTCCTACGAGCAGTACTTC; CDR3aa: CASSLGTGSSYEQYF; v_gene: TRBV11-2; j_gene: TRBJ2-7; len: 15; d_gene: -; abundance: -
CDR3nt: TGCGCCAGCAGCATGGACAGTCGATGGCAGTACTTC; CDR3aa: CASSMDSRWQYF; v_gene: TRBV5-1; j_gene: TRBJ2-7; len: 12; d_gene: -; abundance: -
CDR3nt: TGTGCCAGCAGCGTTGTAGGGTACACCGGGGAGCTGTTTTTT; CDR3aa: CASSVVGYTGELFF; v_gene: TRBV9; j_gene: TRBJ2-2; len: 14; d_gene: -; abundance: once
CDR3nt: TGTGCCAGCAGTGGGACTTCCAACAATGAGCAGTTCTTC; CDR3aa: CASSGTSNNEQFF; v_gene: TRBV6-2/TRBV6-3; j_gene: TRBJ2-1; len: 13; d_gene: -; abundance: -
CDR3nt: TGTGCCAGCGGGCTCACTAGCACAGATACGCAGTATTTT; CDR3aa: CASGLTSTDTQYF; v_gene: TRBV6-2/TRBV6-3; j_gene: TRBJ2-3; len: 13; d_gene: -; abundance: -
CDR3nt: TGTGCCAGCAGCCCGAGTCGGACAGGGGGTTATAGCAATCAGCCCCAGCATTTT; CDR3aa: CASSPSRTGGYSNQPQHF; v_gene: TRBV12-3/TRBV12-4; j_gene: TRBJ1-5; len: 18; d_gene: TRBD1; abundance: -
CDR3nt: TGCGCCAGCAGTCCGACAGGGGGTCAAGTTCAGCCCCAGCATTTT; CDR3aa: CASSPTGGQVQPQHF; v_gene: TRBV5-1; j_gene: TRBJ1-5; len: 15; d_gene: TRBD1; abundance: -
CDR3nt: TGTGCCAGCAGAGCGAACAGGGACACTGAAGCTTTCTTT; CDR3aa: CASRANRDTEAFF; v_gene: TRBV11-1; j_gene: TRBJ1-1; len: 13; d_gene: -; abundance: once
CDR3nt: TGTGCCAGCAGTGCAGGACTTCCGAACACTGAAGCTTTCTTT; CDR3aa: CASSAGLPNTEAFF; v_gene: TRBV25-1; j_gene: TRBJ1-1; len: 14; d_gene: -; abundance: -
CDR3nt: TGTGCCAGCAGCTCCCGACTAGCGGGGCCGTCCGAGCAGTACTTC; CDR3aa: CASSSRLAGPSEQYF; v_gene: TRBV7-9; j_gene: TRBJ2-7; len: 15; d_gene: TRBD2; abundance: few
CDR3nt: TGTGCCAGCAGCTCTTTGACTAGCGGGGGAACAGATACGCAGTATTTT; CDR3aa: CASSSLTSGGTDTQYF; v_gene: TRBV7-6; j_gene: TRBJ2-3; len: 16; d_gene: TRBD2; abundance: -
CDR3nt: TGTGCCAGCAGCCCCCGGGAGCCTCGAGGGACAGGGATGAATGAGCAGTTCTTC; CDR3aa: CASSPREPRGTGMNEQFF; v_gene: TRBV7-2; j_gene: TRBJ2-1; len: 18; d_gene: TRBD1; abundance: once
CDR3nt: TGCGCCAGCAGCTTCCCGGAAAGCCCCTACGAGCAGTACTTC; CDR3aa: CASSFPESPYEQYF; v_gene: TRBV5-1; j_gene: TRBJ2-7; len: 14; d_gene: -; abundance: -
CDR3nt: TGTGCCAGCTCACCACCGCGGGCAATAAGGGGCTACACCTTC; CDR3aa: CASSPPRAIRGYTF; v_gene: TRBV18; j_gene: TRBJ1-2; len: 14; d_gene: -; abundance: -
CDR3nt: TGTGCCAGCAGCGGGGGCGCGTACACTGAAGCTTTCTTT; CDR3aa: CASSGGAYTEAFF; v_gene: TRBV7-9; j_gene: TRBJ1-1; len: 13; d_gene: -; abundance: few
CDR3nt: TGTGCCAGCAGCCCCTCCCCGACGCGCGATGAGCAGTTCTTC; CDR3aa: CASSPSPTRDEQFF; v_gene: TRBV7-2; j_gene: TRBJ2-1; len: 14; d_gene: -; abundance: -
CDR3nt: TGTGCCAGCAGTCACATCGGAATAGCGGGGGGGCAGGCAGATACGCAGTATTTT; CDR3aa: CASSHIGIAGGQADTQYF; v_gene: TRBV10-3; j_gene: TRBJ2-3; len: 18; d_gene: TRBD2; abundance: few
CDR3nt: TGCAGTGCTAGTGAAGGGGCTGGAGATACGCAGTATTTT; CDR3aa: CSASEGAGDTQYF; v_gene: TRBV20-1; j_gene: TRBJ2-3; len: 13; d_gene: -; abundance: -
CDR3nt: TGTGCCAGTAGTAGGCAGTCGACTAACACTGAAGCTTTCTTT; CDR3aa: CASSRQSTNTEAFF; v_gene: TRBV19; j_gene: TRBJ1-1; len: 14; d_gene: -; abundance: -
CDR3nt: TGTGCCAGCAGCTTAAACCCCCAGCGGGGGGGCTCCTACAATGAGCAGTTCTTC; CDR3aa: CASSLNPQRGGSYNEQFF; v_gene: TRBV7-3; j_gene: TRBJ2-1; len: 18; d_gene: TRBD2; abundance: -
CDR3nt: TGCAGTGCTACCAGGATTACGAACACCGGGGAGCTGTTTTTT; CDR3aa: CSATRITNTGELFF; v_gene: TRBV20-1; j_gene: TRBJ2-2; len: 14; d_gene: -; abundance: once
CDR3nt: TGCAGTGCTAGGGGAGGCGCGGGCGGCGCAGATACGCAGTATTTT; CDR3aa: CSARGGAGGADTQYF; v_gene: TRBV20-1; j_gene: TRBJ2-3; len: 15; d_gene: -; abundance: -
CDR3nt: TGTGCCAGCAGCTTAACAGGGACTGGGGCCAACGTCCTGACTTTC; CDR3aa: CASSLTGTGANVLTF; v_gene: TRBV7-9; j_gene: TRBJ2-6; len: 15; d_gene: -; abundance: -
CDR3nt: TGTGCCAGCTCACTACTTGTAGCGGGGGGTCCTGATACGCAGTATTTT; CDR3aa: CASSLLVAGGPDTQYF; v_gene: TRBV18; j_gene: TRBJ2-3; len: 16; d_gene: TRBD2; abundance: -
CDR3nt: TGTGCCAGCAGCTTATCGGGGGCGTACCACGAGCAGTACTTC; CDR3aa: CASSLSGAYHEQYF; v_gene: TRBV7-9; j_gene: TRBJ2-7; len: 14; d_gene: -; abundance: -
CDR3nt: TGCAGTGCTAGAGAACGTCTAGCAAAGGGGACCCAGTACTTC; CDR3aa: CSARERLAKGTQYF; v_gene: TRBV20-1; j_gene: TRBJ2-5; len: 14; d_gene: -; abundance: once
CDR3nt: TGTGCCAGCAGTTCTCATCCGACCGGATTATTAGCCAAAAACATTCAGTACTTC; CDR3aa: CASSSHPTGLLAKNIQYF; v_gene: TRBV12-3/TRBV12-4; j_gene: TRBJ2-4; len: 18; d_gene: -; abundance: once
CDR3nt: TGTGCCAGCTCTGGGACACCGAACACCGGGAAGCTGTTTTTT; CDR3aa: CASSGTPNTGKLFF; v_gene: TRBV6-2/TRBV6-3; j_gene: TRBJ2-2; len: 14; d_gene: -; abundance: -
CDR3nt: TGTGCCAGCAGCTTTCGACAGGGAAACATTCAGTACTTC; CDR3aa: CASSFRQGNIQYF; v_gene: TRBV7-9; j_gene: TRBJ2-4; len: 13; d_gene: TRBD1; abundance: -
CDR3nt: TGTGCCAGCAGGGGGACAGGGGGCTATAATTCACCCCTCCACTTT; CDR3aa: CASRGTGGYNSPLHF; v_gene: TRBV12-3/TRBV12-4; j_gene: TRBJ1-6; len: 15; d_gene: TRBD1; abundance: -
CDR3nt: TGTGCCAGCGCCACCAGGGGGACCGGCAATCAGCCCCAGCATTTT; CDR3aa: CASATRGTGNQPQHF; v_gene: TRBV12-3/TRBV12-4; j_gene: TRBJ1-5; len: 15; d_gene: TRBD1; abundance: -
CDR3nt: TGTGCCAGCACCTGGACAGGGATTACGAACACCGGGGAGCTGTTTTTT; CDR3aa: CASTWTGITNTGELFF; v_gene: TRBV16; j_gene: TRBJ2-2; len: 16; d_gene: TRBD1; abundance: once
CDR3nt: TGCGCCAGCAGCTTCACCGGGGAGCTGTTTTTT; CDR3aa: CASSFTGELFF; v_gene: TRBV5-1; j_gene: TRBJ2-2; len: 11; d_gene: -; abundance: few
CDR3nt: TGTGCCAGCAGCTCCACATATTCAGGGTTAGCCCAGCATTTT; CDR3aa: CASSSTYSGLAQHF; v_gene: TRBV7-8; j_gene: TRBJ1-5; len: 14; d_gene: -; abundance: -
CDR3nt: TGTGCCAGCAGTTTTATGTCCGGGACGTACCAAGAGACCCAGTACTTC; CDR3aa: CASSFMSGTYQETQYF; v_gene: TRBV6-2/TRBV6-3; j_gene: TRBJ2-5; len: 16; d_gene: -; abundance: once
CDR3nt: TGCGGCGGGGTCGTGGATTTTAGCACAGATACGCAGTATTTT; CDR3aa: CGGVVDFSTDTQYF; v_gene: TRBV20-1; j_gene: TRBJ2-3; len: 14; d_gene: -; abundance: hyperexpanded
CDR3nt: TGTGCCAGCAGTTATCCCTTGGACAGGGGAAGGCGGAACGAGCAGTACTTC; CDR3aa: CASSYPLDRGRRNEQYF; v_gene: TRBV6-2/TRBV6-3; j_gene: TRBJ2-7; len: 17; d_gene: TRBD1; abundance: -